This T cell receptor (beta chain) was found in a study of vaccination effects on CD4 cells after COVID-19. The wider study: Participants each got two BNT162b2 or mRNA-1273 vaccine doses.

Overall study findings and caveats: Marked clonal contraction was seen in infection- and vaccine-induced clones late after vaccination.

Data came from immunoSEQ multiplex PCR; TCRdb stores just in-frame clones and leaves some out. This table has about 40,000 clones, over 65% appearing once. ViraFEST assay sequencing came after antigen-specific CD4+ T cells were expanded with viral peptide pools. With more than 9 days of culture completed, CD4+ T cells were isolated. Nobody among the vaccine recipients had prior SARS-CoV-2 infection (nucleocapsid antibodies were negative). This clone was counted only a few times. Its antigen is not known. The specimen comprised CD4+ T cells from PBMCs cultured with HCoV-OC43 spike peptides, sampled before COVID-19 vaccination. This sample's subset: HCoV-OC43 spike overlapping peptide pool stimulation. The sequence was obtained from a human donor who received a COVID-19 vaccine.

The CDR3 is CASSLGVAGSYGYTF. In DNA, the CDR3 is TGTGCCAGCAGCTTAGGAGTGGCGGGGTCCTATGGCTACACCTTC. The V gene is TRBV7-9, the J gene TRBJ1-2; D is ambiguous. The CDR3 extends over 15 amino acids. Germline values: CDR1 SEHNR, CDR2 FQNEAQ (reference sequence). V was shortened by 1 base and J by 4 bases, with 13 bases between the two germline ends.